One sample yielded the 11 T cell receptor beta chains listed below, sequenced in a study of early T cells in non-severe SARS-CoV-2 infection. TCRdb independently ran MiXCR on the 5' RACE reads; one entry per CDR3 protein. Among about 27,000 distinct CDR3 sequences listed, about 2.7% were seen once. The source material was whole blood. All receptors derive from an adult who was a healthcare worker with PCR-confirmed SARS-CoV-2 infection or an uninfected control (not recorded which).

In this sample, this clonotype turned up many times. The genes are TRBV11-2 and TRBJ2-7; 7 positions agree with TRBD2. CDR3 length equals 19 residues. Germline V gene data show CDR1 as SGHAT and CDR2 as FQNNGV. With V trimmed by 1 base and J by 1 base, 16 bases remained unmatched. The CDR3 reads CASSLGRLGGKALSYEQYV. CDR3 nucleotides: TGTGCCAGCAGCTTAGGTCGGTTGGGGGGGAAGGCGTTGTCCTACGAGCAGTACGTC.

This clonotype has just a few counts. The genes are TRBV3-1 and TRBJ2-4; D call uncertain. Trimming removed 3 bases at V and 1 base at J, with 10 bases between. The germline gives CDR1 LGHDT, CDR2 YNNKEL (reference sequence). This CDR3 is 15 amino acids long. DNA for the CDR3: TGTGCCAGCAGCCAGGTGGTGGGGGCCAAAAACATTCAGTACTTC. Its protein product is CASSQVVGAKNIQYF.

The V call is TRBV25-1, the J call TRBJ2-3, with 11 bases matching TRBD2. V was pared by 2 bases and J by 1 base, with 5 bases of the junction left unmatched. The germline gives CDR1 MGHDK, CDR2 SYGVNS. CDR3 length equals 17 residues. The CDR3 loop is CASSEEASGGRTDTQYF. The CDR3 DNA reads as TGTGCCAGCAGTGAAGAGGCTAGCGGGGGGCGCACAGATACGCAGTATTTT.

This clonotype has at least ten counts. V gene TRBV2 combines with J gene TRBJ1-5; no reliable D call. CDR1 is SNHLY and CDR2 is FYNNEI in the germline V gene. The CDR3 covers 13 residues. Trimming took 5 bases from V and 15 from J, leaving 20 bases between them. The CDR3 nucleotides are TGTGCCAGCAGTCCAAACTCTCAAGTGCCCTGGCATTTT. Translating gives CASSPNSQVPWHF.

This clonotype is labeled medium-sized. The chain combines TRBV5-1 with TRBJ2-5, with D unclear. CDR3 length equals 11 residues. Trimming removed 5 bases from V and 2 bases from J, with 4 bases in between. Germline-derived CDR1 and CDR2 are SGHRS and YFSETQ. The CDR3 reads CASRGQETQYF. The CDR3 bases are TGCGCCAGCAGAGGACAAGAGACCCAGTACTTC.

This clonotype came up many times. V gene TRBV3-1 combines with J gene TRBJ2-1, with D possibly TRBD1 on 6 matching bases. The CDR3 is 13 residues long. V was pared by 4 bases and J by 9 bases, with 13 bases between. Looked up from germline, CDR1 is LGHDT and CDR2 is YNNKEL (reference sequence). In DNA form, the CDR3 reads TGTGCCAGCAGCCTGGGACAAATATCTGAGCAGTTCTTC. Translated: CASSLGQISEQFF.

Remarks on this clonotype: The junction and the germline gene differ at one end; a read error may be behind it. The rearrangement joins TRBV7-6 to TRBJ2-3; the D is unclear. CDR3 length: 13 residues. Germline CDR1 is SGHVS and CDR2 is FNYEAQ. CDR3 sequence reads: CVSSTVRADTQYF. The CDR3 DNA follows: TGTGTCAGCAGCACAGTTCGTGCAGATACGCAGTATTTT.

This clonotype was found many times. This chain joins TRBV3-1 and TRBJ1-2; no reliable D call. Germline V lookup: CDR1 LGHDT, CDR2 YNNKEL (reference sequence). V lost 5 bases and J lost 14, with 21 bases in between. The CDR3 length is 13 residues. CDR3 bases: TGTGCCAGCAGCAAGGGATCCCCTCAAGGTTCGACCTTC. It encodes CASSKGSPQGSTF.

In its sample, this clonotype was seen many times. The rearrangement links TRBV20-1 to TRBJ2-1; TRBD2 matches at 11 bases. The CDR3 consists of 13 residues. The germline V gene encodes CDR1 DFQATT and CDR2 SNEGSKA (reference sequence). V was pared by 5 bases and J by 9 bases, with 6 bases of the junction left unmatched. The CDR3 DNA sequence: TGCAGTGCTCCCCTAGCGGGGGGCAGTGAGCAGTTCTTC. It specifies CSAPLAGGSEQFF.

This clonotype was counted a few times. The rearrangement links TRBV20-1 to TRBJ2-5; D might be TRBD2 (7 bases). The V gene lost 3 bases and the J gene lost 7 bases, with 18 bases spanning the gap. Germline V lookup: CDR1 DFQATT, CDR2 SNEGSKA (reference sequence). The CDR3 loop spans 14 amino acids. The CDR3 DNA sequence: TGCAGTGCTAGCGGGGAGGGACCCAGGGGGACCCAGTACTTC. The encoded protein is CSASGEGPRGTQYF.

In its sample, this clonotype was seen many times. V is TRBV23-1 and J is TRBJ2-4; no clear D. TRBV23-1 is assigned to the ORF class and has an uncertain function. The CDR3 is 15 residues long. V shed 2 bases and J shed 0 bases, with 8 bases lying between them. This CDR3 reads CASSQPTLAKNIQYF. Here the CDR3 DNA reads TGCGCCAGCAGTCAACCGACATTAGCCAAAAACATTCAGTACTTC.